These 18 T cell receptor beta chains were all obtained from the same sample, sequenced in a study of technical replicates of blood from a handful of donors. Generated by immunoSEQ multiplex PCR, the TCRdb table keeps only in-frame clones and is missing some. This repertoire shows roughly 71,000 clones, roughly 92% found once; its top ten account for 0.36%. The sequenced material came from T cells isolated from PBMCs. All receptors come from a human donor in good health.

This clone has only a few counts. This chain joins TRBV28 and TRBJ1-2; 8 bases fit TRBD1. This CDR3 comprises 17 residues. Looked up from germline, CDR1 is MDHEN and CDR2 is SYDVKM. V lost 6 bases and J lost 2; bases outside the gene matches: 14. CDR3 region: CASRGQTGVLQNYGYTF. In nucleotides, the CDR3 is TGTGCCAGCAGGGGACAGACAGGGGTCCTTCAGAACTATGGCTACACCTTC.

The rearrangement uses TRBV7-9 and TRBJ2-5; D ambiguous. The germline V gene encodes CDR1 SEHNR and CDR2 FQNEAQ (reference sequence). The CDR3 length is 13 residues. The V gene lost 4 bases and the J gene lost 0 bases, with 6 bases spanning the gap. The CDR3 loop reads CASSSVYQETQYF. As DNA, the CDR3 is TGTGCCAGCAGCTCCGTGTACCAAGAGACCCAGTACTTC.

This chain links TRBV27 with TRBJ1-4; D remains unclear. Between the trimmed V and J ends, which lost 2 bases and 3 bases, there was a span of 10 bases. The CDR3 totals 15 residues. Looked up from germline, CDR1 is MNHEY and CDR2 is SMNVEV (reference sequence). This CDR3 is CASSLRDWANEKLFF. Written as DNA, the CDR3 is TGTGCCAGCAGTTTACGGGATTGGGCTAATGAAAAACTGTTTTTT.

The chain joins TRBV27 to TRBJ2-4; 8 nucleotides align to TRBD1. Germline CDR1 and CDR2: MNHEY and SMNVEV (reference sequence). The CDR3 is made up of 13 amino acids. V lost 4 bases to trimming and J lost 7 bases; unmatched junction nucleotides: 3. The CDR3 spells CASSSRTGNIQYF. DNA of the CDR3: TGTGCCAGCAGTTCAAGGACAGGGAACATTCAGTACTTC.

The chain links TRBV7-9 to TRBJ2-7; TRBD2 matches at 10 bases. V dropped 5 bases and J dropped 0; count of bases not matched to a gene: 7. The CDR3 is 16 amino acids. Germline lookup yields CDR1 SEHNR and CDR2 FQNEAQ (reference sequence). Here the CDR3 reads CASSRELAGSSYEQYF. The CDR3 DNA reads TGTGCCAGCAGCCGTGAACTAGCGGGGAGCTCCTACGAGCAGTACTTC. The variable domain in full, completed from reference TRBV7-9 and TRBJ2-7, reads DTGVSQNPRHKITKRGQNVTFRCDPISEHNRLYWYRQTLGQGPEFLTYFQNEAQLEKSRLLSDRFSAERPKGSFSTLEIQRTEQGDSAMYLCASSRELAGSSYEQYFGPGTRLTVT.

The rearrangement joins TRBV9 to TRBJ2-7; TRBD2 is a possible D gene (5 bases). The germline gives CDR1 SGDLS, CDR2 YYNGEE. V was trimmed by 0 bases and J by 3 bases, leaving 13 bases between them. The CDR3 has 15 amino acids. The CDR3: CASSVGTRGSYEQYF. The CDR3 DNA reads TGTGCCAGCAGCGTAGGCACTAGAGGGAGCTACGAGCAGTACTTC.

The chain joins TRBV7-3 to TRBJ2-1, with 10 bases that match TRBD2. There are 15 residues in the CDR3. Germline CDR1 and CDR2: SGHTA and FQGTGA. Losses at the gene ends were 5 bases for V and 4 bases for J; bases not matched to a gene: 5. CDR3 nucleotide sequence: TGTGCCAGCAGCCTATCGGGACTAGCGTACAATGAGCAGTTCTTC. Its protein is CASSLSGLAYNEQFF.

The genes are TRBV30 and TRBJ1-2; weak D call: TRBD1 (5 bases). Trimming took off 3 bases at V and 7 bases at J, with 9 bases between the two ends. Per the germline V gene, CDR1 is GTSNPN and CDR2 is SVGIG (reference sequence). CDR3 size: 11 residues. The CDR3 nucleotides are TGTGCCTGGAGGTGGGGGGGTGGCTACACCTTC. It encodes CAWRWGGGYTF. The whole variable domain, filled in from reference TRBV30 and TRBJ1-2, reads SQTIHQWPATLVQPVGSPLSLECTVEGTSNPNLYWYRQAAGRGLQLLFYSVGIGQISSEVPQNLSASRPQDRQFILSSKKLLLSDSGFYLCAWRWGGGYTFGSGTRLTVV.

This clone was counted only a few times. This chain uses TRBV28 with TRBJ2-3; D gene unclear. CDR3 length equals 14 residues. V was shortened by 3 bases and J by 2 bases, with 9 bases between the two germline ends. In germline, CDR1 is MDHEN, CDR2 SYDVKM. As DNA, the CDR3 is TGTGCCAGCAGTTTCCCCTCCCCCACAGATACGCAGTATTTT. It translates to CASSFPSPTDTQYF.

This chain joins TRBV30 and TRBJ2-7, with 8 bases that match TRBD1. V shed 4 bases and J 7 bases; nucleotides not matched to a gene: 9. This CDR3 region has 13 residues. CDR1 and CDR2 (germline): GTSNPN, SVGIG (reference sequence). This chain's CDR3 is CAWTYQGAGEQYF. CDR3 in DNA: TGTGCCTGGACCTACCAGGGGGCTGGGGAGCAGTACTTC.

This sequence joins TRBV5-1 and TRBJ2-7; D may be TRBD1 (6 bases). Germline values: CDR1 SGHRS, CDR2 YFSETQ. Deletions cut 5 bases from V and 3 bases from J, with 15 bases between. The CDR3 covers 14 residues. CDR3 DNA sequence: TGCGCCAGCAGGTCTTTAGACAGGATCTACGAGCAGTACTTC. Translated: CASRSLDRIYEQYF.

This clone was detected once. This sequence joins TRBV5-8 and TRBJ2-7, with no clear D. V lost 2 bases to trimming and J lost 12 bases, with 3 bases between them. This CDR3 contains 8 residues. Germline V lookup: CDR1 SGHTS, CDR2 YDEGEE. As DNA, the CDR3 is TGTGCCAGCAGCTTTCGGTACTTC. It specifies CASSFRYF.

The chain has TRBV5-8 and TRBJ1-5; possible D gene TRBD1, 6 bases. This CDR3 spans 16 amino acids. Germline CDR1 reads SGHTS; CDR2 reads YDEGEE. V shed 4 bases and J shed 4 bases, with 18 bases lying between them. Here the CDR3 reads CASSRTPGHLNQPQHF. The CDR3 bases are TGTGCCAGCAGCCGGACTCCGGGACATCTTAATCAGCCCCAGCATTTT.

The J gene is TRBJ1-5, the V gene TRBV9, with 8 bases identical to TRBD1. Losses at the gene ends were 3 bases for V and 2 bases for J; bases not matched to a gene: 7. Germline CDR1 is SGDLS and CDR2 is YYNGEE. CDR3 length: 16 residues. DNA of the CDR3: TGTGCCAGCAGCGCCGATGACAGGGGAGGCAATCAGCCCCAGCATTTT. Protein product: CASSADDRGGNQPQHF.

The rearrangement links TRBV9 to TRBJ2-7, with D possibly matching TRBD2 (7 bases). V was cut by 1 base and J by 6 bases, with 8 bases left in between. This CDR3 region has 12 residues. In germline, CDR1 is SGDLS, CDR2 YYNGEE. The CDR3, as DNA: TGTGCCAGCAGCGTAAGGGGGGGCGAGCAGTACTTC. Translated: CASSVRGGEQYF.

V and J are TRBV27 and TRBJ2-7, with 8 positions matching TRBD1. CDR1 is MNHEY, CDR2 SMNVEV, per germline (reference sequence). The CDR3 is made up of 14 amino acids. With 8 bases clipped from V and 3 bases from J, the junction kept 9 bases outside the gene matches. The CDR3 reads CASGQGVLNYEQYF. The DNA for the CDR3 is TGTGCCAGCGGACAGGGAGTCCTAAACTACGAGCAGTACTTC.

The CDR3 here is CAISKNSDNEQFF. CDR3 bases: TGTGCCATCAGTAAAAATAGCGACAATGAGCAGTTCTTC. The chain has TRBV10-3 and TRBJ2-1; possible D gene TRBD2, 5 bases. V was cut by 5 bases and J by 5 bases, with 10 bases left in between. There are 13 residues in the CDR3. From germline, CDR1 is ENHRY and CDR2 SYGVKD.

This clone occurred once. The chain uses TRBV9 and TRBJ1-4; TRBD1 matches at 8 bases. J lost 3 bases, V lost 2 bases, and 9 bases had no gene match. Germline lookup yields CDR1 SGDLS and CDR2 YYNGEE. CDR3 length: 17 amino acids. DNA for the CDR3: TGTGCCAGCAGCGTTTCTGGACAGGGACGGGCTAATGAAAAACTGTTTTTT. As protein: CASSVSGQGRANEKLFF.